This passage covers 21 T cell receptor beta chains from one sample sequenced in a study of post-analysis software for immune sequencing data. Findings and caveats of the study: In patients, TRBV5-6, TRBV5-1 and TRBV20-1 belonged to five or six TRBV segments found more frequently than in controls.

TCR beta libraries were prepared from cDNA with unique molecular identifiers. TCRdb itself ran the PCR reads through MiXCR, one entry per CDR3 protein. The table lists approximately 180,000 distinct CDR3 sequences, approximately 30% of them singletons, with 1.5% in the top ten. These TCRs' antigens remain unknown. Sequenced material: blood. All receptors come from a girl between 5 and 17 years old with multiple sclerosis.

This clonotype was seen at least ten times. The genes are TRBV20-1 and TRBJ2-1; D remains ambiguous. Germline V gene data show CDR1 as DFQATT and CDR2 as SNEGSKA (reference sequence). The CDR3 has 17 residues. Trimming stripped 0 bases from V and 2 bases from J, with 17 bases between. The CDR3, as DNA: TGCAGTGCTAGAGATATCCGCTTTGTCCCCACCTACAATGAGCAGTTCTTC. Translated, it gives CSARDIRFVPTYNEQFF.

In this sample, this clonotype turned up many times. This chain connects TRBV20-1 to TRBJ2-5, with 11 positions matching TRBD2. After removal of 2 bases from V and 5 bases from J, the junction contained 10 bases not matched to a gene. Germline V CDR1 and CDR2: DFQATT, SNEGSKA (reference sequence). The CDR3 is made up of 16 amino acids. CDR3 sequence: CSARTVTSGMRETQYF. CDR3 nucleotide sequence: TGCAGTGCTAGAACAGTGACTAGCGGGATGAGGGAGACCCAGTACTTC.

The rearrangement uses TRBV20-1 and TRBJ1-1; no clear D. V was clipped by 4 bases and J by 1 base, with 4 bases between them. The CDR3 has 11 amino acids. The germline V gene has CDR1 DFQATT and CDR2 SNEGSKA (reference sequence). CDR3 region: CSATPNTEAFF. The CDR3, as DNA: TGCAGTGCTACGCCGAACACTGAAGCTTTCTTT.

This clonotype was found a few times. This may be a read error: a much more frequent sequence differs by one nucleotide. The CDR3 reads CAISGSVQRLYTDTQYF. CDR3 DNA: TGTGCCATCAGTGGGTCGGTCCAGAGGTTATACACAGATACGCAGTATTTT. This sequence joins TRBV10-3 and TRBJ2-3; D unresolved. CDR3 length equals 17 residues. The germline V gene encodes CDR1 ENHRY and CDR2 SYGVKD. The germline V and J ends were trimmed by 4 bases and 2 bases, with 19 bases remaining between them.

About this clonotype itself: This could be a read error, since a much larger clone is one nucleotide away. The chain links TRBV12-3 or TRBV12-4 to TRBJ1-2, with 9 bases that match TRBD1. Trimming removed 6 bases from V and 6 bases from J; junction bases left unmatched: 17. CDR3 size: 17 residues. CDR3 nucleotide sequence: TGTGCCAGCAGCACCCCCGGGACAGGGTTCGGGGTGAATGGCTACACCTTC. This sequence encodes CASSTPGTGFGVNGYTF.

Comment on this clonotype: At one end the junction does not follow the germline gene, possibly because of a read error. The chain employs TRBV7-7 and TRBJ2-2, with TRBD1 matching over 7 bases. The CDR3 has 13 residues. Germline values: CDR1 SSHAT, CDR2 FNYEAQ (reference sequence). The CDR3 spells CVSSYRGTGELFF. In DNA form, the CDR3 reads TGCGTTAGCAGCTACAGGGGCACCGGGGAGCTGTTTTTT.

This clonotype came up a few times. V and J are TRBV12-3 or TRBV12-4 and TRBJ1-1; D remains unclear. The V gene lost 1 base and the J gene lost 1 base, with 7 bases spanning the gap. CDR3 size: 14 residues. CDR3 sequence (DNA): TGTGCCAGCAGTTTAGTCTCCGGGAACACTGAAGCTTTCTTT. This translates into CASSLVSGNTEAFF.

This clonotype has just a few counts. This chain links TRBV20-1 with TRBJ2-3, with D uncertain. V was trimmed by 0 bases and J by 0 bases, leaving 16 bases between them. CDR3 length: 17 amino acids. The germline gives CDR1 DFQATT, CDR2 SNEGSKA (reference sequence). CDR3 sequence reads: CSARELASPLSTDTQYF. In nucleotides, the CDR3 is TGCAGTGCTAGAGAATTAGCAAGCCCTTTGAGCACAGATACGCAGTATTTT.

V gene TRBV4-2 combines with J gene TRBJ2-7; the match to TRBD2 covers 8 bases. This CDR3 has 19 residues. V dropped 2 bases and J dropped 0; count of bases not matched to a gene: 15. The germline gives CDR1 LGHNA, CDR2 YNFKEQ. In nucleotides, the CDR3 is TGTGCCAGCAGCCAACCTTGGGCCTCCGGGACTAGTCCCTCCTACGAGCAGTACTTC. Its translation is CASSQPWASGTSPSYEQYF.

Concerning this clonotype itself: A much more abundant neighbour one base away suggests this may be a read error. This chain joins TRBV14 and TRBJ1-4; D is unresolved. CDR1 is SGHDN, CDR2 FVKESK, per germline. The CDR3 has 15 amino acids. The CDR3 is CASSQAQERNGKLFF. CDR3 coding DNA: TGTGCCAGCAGCCAAGCTCAGGAACGTAATGGAAAACTGTTTTTT.

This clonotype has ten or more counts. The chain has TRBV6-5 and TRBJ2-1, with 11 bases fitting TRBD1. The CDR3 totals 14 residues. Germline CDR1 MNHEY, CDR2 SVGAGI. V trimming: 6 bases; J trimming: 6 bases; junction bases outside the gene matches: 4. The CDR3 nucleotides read TGTGCCAGCAGACCCGGACAGGGGGCCAATGAGCAGTTCTTC. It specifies CASRPGQGANEQFF.

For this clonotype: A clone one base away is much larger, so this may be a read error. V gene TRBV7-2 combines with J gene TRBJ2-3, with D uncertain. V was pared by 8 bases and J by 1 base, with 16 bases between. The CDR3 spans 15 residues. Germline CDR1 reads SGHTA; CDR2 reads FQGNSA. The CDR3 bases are TGTGCCAGCGGGGTAGGAGCTTGGGGCACAGATACGCAGTATTTT. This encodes CASGVGAWGTDTQYF.

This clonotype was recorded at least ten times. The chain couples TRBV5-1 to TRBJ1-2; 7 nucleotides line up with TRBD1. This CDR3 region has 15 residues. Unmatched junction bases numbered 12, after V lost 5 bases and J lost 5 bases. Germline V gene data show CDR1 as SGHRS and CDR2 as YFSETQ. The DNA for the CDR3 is TGCGCCAGCAGATTTACAGGGGACGCGCGGTATGGCTACACCTTC. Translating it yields CASRFTGDARYGYTF.

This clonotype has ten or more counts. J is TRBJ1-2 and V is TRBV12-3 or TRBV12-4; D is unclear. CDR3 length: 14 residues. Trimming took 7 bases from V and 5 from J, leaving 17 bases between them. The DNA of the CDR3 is TGTGCCAGCACTCTCGGAGGAAGAGGATATGGCTACACCTTC. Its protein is CASTLGGRGYGYTF.

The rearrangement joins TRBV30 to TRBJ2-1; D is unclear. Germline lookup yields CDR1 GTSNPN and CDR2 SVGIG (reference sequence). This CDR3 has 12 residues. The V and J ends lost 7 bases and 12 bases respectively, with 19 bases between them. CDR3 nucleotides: TGTGCCTTGCCTAGGCCGCCTTTGGGGCAGTTCTTC. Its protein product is CALPRPPLGQFF.

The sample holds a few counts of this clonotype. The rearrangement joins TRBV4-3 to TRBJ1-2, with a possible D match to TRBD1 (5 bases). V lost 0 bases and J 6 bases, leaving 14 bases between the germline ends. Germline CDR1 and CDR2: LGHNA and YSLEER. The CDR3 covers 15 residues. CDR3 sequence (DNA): TGCGCCAGCAGCCAAGAGGAGGGGAGGGTGGATGGCTACACCTTC. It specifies CASSQEEGRVDGYTF.

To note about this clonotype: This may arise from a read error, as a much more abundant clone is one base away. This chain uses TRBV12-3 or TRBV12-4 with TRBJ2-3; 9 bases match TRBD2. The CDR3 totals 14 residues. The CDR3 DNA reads TGTGCCAGCAGTCTAGGACTAGCGCCAGATGCGCAGTATTTT. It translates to CASSLGLAPDAQYF.

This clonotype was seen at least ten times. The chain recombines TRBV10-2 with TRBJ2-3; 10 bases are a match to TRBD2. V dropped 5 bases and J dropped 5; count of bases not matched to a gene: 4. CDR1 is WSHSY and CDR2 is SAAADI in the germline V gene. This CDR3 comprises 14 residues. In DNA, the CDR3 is TGCGCCAGCAGTCCTAGCGGGAGCGGAGATACGCAGTATTTT. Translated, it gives CASSPSGSGDTQYF.

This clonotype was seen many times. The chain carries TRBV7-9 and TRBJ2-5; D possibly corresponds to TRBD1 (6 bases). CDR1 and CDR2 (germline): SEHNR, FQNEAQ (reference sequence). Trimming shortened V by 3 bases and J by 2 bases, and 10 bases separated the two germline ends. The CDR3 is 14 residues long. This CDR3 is CASSFWQGQETQYF. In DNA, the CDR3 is TGTGCCAGCAGCTTCTGGCAGGGGCAAGAGACCCAGTACTTC.

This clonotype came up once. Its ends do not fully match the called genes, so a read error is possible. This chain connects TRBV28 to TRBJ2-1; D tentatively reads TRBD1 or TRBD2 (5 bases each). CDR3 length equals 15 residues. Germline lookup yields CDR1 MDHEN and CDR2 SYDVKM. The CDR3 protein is CTSRIGDLQGNEQFF. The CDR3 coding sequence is TGTACCAGCAGAATCGGGGATCTTCAGGGTAATGAGCAGTTCTTC. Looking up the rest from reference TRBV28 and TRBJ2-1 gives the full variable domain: DVKVTQSSRYLVKRTGEKVFLECVQDMDHENMFWYRQDPGLGLRLIYFSYDVKMKEKGDIPEGYSVSREKKERFSLILESASTNQTSMYLCTSRIGDLQGNEQFFGPGTRLTVL.

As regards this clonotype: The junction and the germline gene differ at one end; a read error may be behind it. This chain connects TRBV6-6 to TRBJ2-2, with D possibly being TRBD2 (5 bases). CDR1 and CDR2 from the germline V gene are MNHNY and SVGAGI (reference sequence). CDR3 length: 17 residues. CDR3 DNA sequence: TGTGCCAGCAGTCACTCGGAGGCGGCCGCGAACACCGGGGAGCTGTTTTTT. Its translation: CASSHSEAAANTGELFF.